This T cell receptor (beta chain) was observed in a study of beta chain features in type 1 diabetes. The germline CDR1 and CDR2 sequences are MGHRA and YSYEKL. V gave up 3 bases and J gave up 1 base; unmatched junction bases: 8. CDR3 length: 16 residues. Study-wide points: All four CD4+ subsets of Type 1 diabetes patients contained TCRB CDR3s that were moderately but significantly shorter.

Expressed TCRB transcripts were sequenced after all isolated RNA was converted to cDNA. TCRdb's copy holds only in-frame clones and misses some; the assay was immunoSEQ multiplex PCR. The data hold roughly 290,000 clones, with about 15% observed a single time. This clone was seen a few times. The antigen remains undetermined. Sequencing was done on a sample of naive CD4+ T cells from blood. The chain couples TRBV4-1 to TRBJ1-1, with 7 bases aligning to TRBD1. The origin of this receptor is a man aged 18 to 30 with type 1 diabetes. The CDR3 coding sequence is TGCGCCAGCAGCCAGGAAAGACAGGGACCGAACACTGAAGCTTTCTTT. Protein sequence: CASSQERQGPNTEAFF.